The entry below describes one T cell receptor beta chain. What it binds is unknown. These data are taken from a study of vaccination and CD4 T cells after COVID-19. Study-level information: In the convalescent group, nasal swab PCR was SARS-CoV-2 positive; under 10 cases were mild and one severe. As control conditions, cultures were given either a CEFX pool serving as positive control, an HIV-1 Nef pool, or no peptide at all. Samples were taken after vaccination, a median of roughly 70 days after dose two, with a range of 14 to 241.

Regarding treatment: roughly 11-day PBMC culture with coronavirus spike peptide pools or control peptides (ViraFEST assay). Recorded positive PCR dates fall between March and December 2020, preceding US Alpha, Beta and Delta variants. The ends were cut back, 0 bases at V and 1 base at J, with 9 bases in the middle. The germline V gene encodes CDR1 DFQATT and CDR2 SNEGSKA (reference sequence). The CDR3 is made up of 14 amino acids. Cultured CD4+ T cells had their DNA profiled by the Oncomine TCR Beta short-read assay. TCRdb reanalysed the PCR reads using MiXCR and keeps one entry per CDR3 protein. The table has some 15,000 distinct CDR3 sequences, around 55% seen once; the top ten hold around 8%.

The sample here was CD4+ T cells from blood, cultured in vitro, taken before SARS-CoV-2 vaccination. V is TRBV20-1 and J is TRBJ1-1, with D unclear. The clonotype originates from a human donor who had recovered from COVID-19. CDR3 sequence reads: CSARDGFENTEAFF. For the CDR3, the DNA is TGCAGTGCTAGAGATGGCTTTGAGAACACTGAAGCTTTCTTT.